Below are 21 T cell receptor beta chains sequenced from a single sample in a study of blood T cell repertoires in COVID-19. Assay used: immunoSEQ multiplex PCR; TCRdb lists only in-frame clones, some missing. The table has about 200,000 clones, 75% to 85% seen once. The sample consisted of peripheral blood. The receptor set was obtained from a woman in her seventies with COVID-19, enrolled during active disease.

This sequence joins TRBV19 and TRBJ1-5; D might be TRBD1 (6 bases). CDR3 length: 14 residues. CDR1 is LNHDA and CDR2 is SQIVND in the germline V gene (reference sequence). V gave up 3 bases and J gave up 7 bases, with 13 bases separating them. CDR3 nucleotides: TGTGCCAGTAGTATTGGGGGCGGGAGACAGCCCCAGCATTTT. This codes for CASSIGGGRQPQHF.

The CDR3 here is CASSNGQGTGELFF. CDR3 bases: TGCGCCAGCAGCAACGGACAGGGGACCGGGGAGCTGTTTTTT. The chain has TRBV5-1 and TRBJ2-2; 9 bases align to TRBD1. CDR1 SGHRS and CDR2 YFSETQ come from the germline V gene. The CDR3 covers 14 residues. V dropped 4 bases and J dropped 5; count of bases not matched to a gene: 3.

The chain uses TRBV14 and TRBJ1-6, with 8 positions matching TRBD1. CDR3 length: 13 residues. Germline CDR1 SGHDN, CDR2 FVKESK. Trimming cost V 6 bases and J 8 bases; bases outside gene matches: 3. CDR3 sequence: CASRGQGYSPLHF. DNA for the CDR3: TGTGCCAGCAGAGGACAGGGTTATTCACCCCTCCACTTT.

The chain employs TRBV27 and TRBJ2-2; TRBD1 aligns across 9 bases. Germline assignment: CDR1 MNHEY and CDR2 SMNVEV (reference sequence). The CDR3 covers 16 residues. V was pared by 5 bases and J by 4 bases, with 8 bases of the junction left unmatched. The CDR3 DNA reads as TGTGCCAGCAGTAGGACAGGGGATTGGTCCACCGGGGAGCTGTTTTTT. It is translated as CASSRTGDWSTGELFF.

CDR3 protein: CASSPGGGLSGYTF. The DNA of the CDR3 is TGTGCCAGTAGTCCCGGGGGGGGGCTCTCTGGCTACACCTTC. The rearrangement uses TRBV19 and TRBJ1-2; maybe TRBD1 (6 bases). V dropped 5 bases and J dropped 7 bases, with 17 bases sitting between them. This CDR3 contains 14 residues. Germline V gene data show CDR1 as LNHDA and CDR2 as SQIVND (reference sequence).

The chain links TRBV6-2 or TRBV6-3 to TRBJ2-2, with TRBD2 matching 12 bases. The CDR3 is made up of 20 amino acids. From germline, CDR1 is MNHEY and CDR2 SVGEGT. The V and J ends lost 3 bases and 4 bases, in that order; junction bases with no gene match: 15. CDR3: CASSYALGLAGGPSTGELFF. The CDR3 bases are TGTGCCAGCAGTTATGCCCTAGGGCTAGCGGGAGGGCCGTCCACCGGGGAGCTGTTTTTT.

The chain is built from TRBV19 and TRBJ2-7, with 8 bases identical to TRBD1. The CDR3 is made up of 15 amino acids. Germline CDR1 is LNHDA and CDR2 is SQIVND (reference sequence). The junction had 8 bases not matched to a gene; V was cut back by 3 bases and J by 4 bases. The CDR3 coding sequence is TGTGCCAGTAGTATCCAGGACAGGGACCTTTACGAGCAGTACTTC. Protein: CASSIQDRDLYEQYF.

This clone was recorded only once. The J gene is TRBJ2-7, the V gene TRBV7-8; TRBD1 agrees at 7 bases. The CDR3 extends over 14 amino acids. Germline values: CDR1 SGHVS, CDR2 FQNEAQ. V dropped 5 bases and J dropped 1; count of bases not matched to a gene: 5. DNA for the CDR3: TGTGCCAGCAGCATCAGGGACAGATCCTACGAGCAGTACTTC. Translated, it gives CASSIRDRSYEQYF.

The rearrangement uses TRBV3-1 (or the pseudogene TRBV3-2) and TRBJ1-5, with 8 bases that match TRBD1. Germline V gene data show CDR1 as LGHDT and CDR2 as YNNKEL (reference sequence). V was clipped by 1 base and J by 0 bases; unmatched bases: 11. The CDR3 sequence is 19 residues long. The CDR3 spells CASSQVWGGQGPSNQPQHF. CDR3 bases: TGTGCCAGCAGCCAAGTGTGGGGAGGACAGGGTCCTAGCAATCAGCCCCAGCATTTT.

This chain links TRBV25-1 with TRBJ1-1; D gene unclear. CDR1 is MGHDK, CDR2 SYGVNS, per germline. CDR3 length: 15 amino acids. Trimming removed 4 bases from V and 0 bases from J, with 12 bases in between. The CDR3 loop reads CASSGPKNMNTEAFF. Here the CDR3 DNA reads TGTGCCAGCAGTGGGCCCAAAAACATGAACACTGAAGCTTTCTTT.

The gene calls are TRBV10-3 and TRBJ2-3; TRBD2 is a possible D gene (6 bases). Germline CDR1 ENHRY, CDR2 SYGVKD. The ends were cut back, 6 bases at V and 5 bases at J, with 15 bases in the middle. CDR3 size: 14 residues. CDR3 in amino acids: CAISRSGRGDTQYF. In DNA form, the CDR3 reads TGTGCCATCAGCCGGAGCGGGCGCGGAGATACGCAGTATTTT.

V is TRBV6-2 or TRBV6-3 and J is TRBJ2-7; TRBD2 matches at 13 bases. Germline assignment: CDR1 MNHEY and CDR2 SVGEGT. Trimming at V came to 5 bases and at J to 1 base, leaving 11 bases not matched to a gene. This CDR3 has 18 amino acids. DNA for the CDR3: TGTGCCAGCAGTAAAAGGACTAGCGGGAGTATAGGGTCCTACGAGCAGTACTTC. Translation gives CASSKRTSGSIGSYEQYF.

This clone was picked up a small number of times. V gene TRBV10-3 combines with J gene TRBJ1-1, with a weak D call TRBD1 (5 bases). V lost 6 bases and J 0 bases, leaving 11 bases between the germline ends. Germline V gene data show CDR1 as ENHRY and CDR2 as SYGVKD. This CDR3 comprises 14 residues. The CDR3 loop reads CAIRFQGLNTEAFF. CDR3 bases: TGTGCCATCAGATTTCAGGGTTTGAACACTGAAGCTTTCTTT.

The rearrangement uses TRBV19 and TRBJ2-3; 14 bases fit TRBD2. Trimming took 9 bases from V and 9 from J; bases not matched to a gene: 8. The CDR3 contains 14 residues. Germline V gives CDR1 LNHDA, CDR2 SQIVND (reference sequence). Here the CDR3 reads CASNMRTSGGTQYF. CDR3 DNA sequence: TGTGCCAGCAATATGCGGACTAGCGGGGGGACGCAGTATTTT.

The chain links TRBV3-1 (or the pseudogene TRBV3-2) to TRBJ1-1; unclear D gene. V lost 8 bases and J lost 1, with 14 bases in between. The germline CDR1 and CDR2 sequences are LGHDT and YNNKEL (reference sequence). The CDR3 contains 14 residues. The CDR3 coding sequence is TGTGCCAGCTCGCTCCAAGCGACGAACACTGAAGCTTTCTTT. Its translation: CASSLQATNTEAFF.

The V and J genes are TRBV9 and TRBJ2-5; the match to TRBD2 covers 8 bases. Germline assignment: CDR1 SGDLS and CDR2 YYNGEE. V lost 3 bases and J lost 5; bases outside the gene matches: 12. The CDR3 covers 16 residues. The CDR3 region has the DNA TGTGCCAGCAGCGGCGGATTCGGGACTAGGATTGAGACCCAGTACTTC. It encodes CASSGGFGTRIETQYF.

CDR3 nucleotides: TGTGCCAGCAGCCAGGGTGGGGGGGCTCAGCCCCAGCATTTT. It specifies CASSQGGGAQPQHF. This chain joins TRBV7-2 and TRBJ1-5; tentatively, D is TRBD1 (6 bases). This CDR3 contains 14 residues. Between the trimmed V and J ends, which lost 5 bases and 6 bases, there was a span of 14 bases. Germline V gene lookup returns CDR1 SGHTA and CDR2 FQGNSA.

The chain is built from TRBV21-1 and TRBJ1-1; the table's D call, TRBD1, has no DNA check behind it. TRBV21-1 is classified as a pseudogene. This CDR3 is built from 17 residues. CDR3: CASSKVLKPRGNTEAFF. The DNA of the CDR3 is TGTGCCAGCAGCAAAGTTCTAAAACCAAGGGGAAACACTGAAGCTTTCTTT.

V is TRBV9 and J is TRBJ1-6; no clear D. Germline V gene data show CDR1 as SGDLS and CDR2 as YYNGEE. V was cut by 1 base and J by 7 bases, with 6 bases left in between. The CDR3 contains 13 residues. The CDR3 region has the DNA TGTGCCAGCAGCGTATCGTTAAATTCACCCCTCCACTTT. Translating it yields CASSVSLNSPLHF.

This clone occurred once. The chain has TRBV5-1 and TRBJ2-7; D is perhaps TRBD1 (5 bases). The CDR3 has 14 amino acids. Germline V lookup: CDR1 SGHRS, CDR2 YFSETQ. V lost 4 bases and J 0 bases, leaving 11 bases between the germline ends. The CDR3 protein is CASSPDTNSYEQYF. The CDR3 bases are TGCGCCAGCAGCCCGGACACCAACTCCTACGAGCAGTACTTC.

V and J are TRBV19 and TRBJ1-5, with D possibly matching TRBD1 (6 bases). The germline V gene encodes CDR1 LNHDA and CDR2 SQIVND (reference sequence). The V and J ends lost 3 bases and 2 bases respectively, with 11 bases between them. CDR3 size: 15 residues. In DNA form, the CDR3 reads TGTGCCAGTAGTATGAAGACAGGAGGCAATCAGCCCCAGCATTTT. It is translated as CASSMKTGGNQPQHF.